This TCR beta chain stems from a study of blood T cell repertoires in COVID-19. At the level of the study: The United States, Italy and Spain supplied acute and convalescent COVID-19 samples. T cells, B-cell-depleted T cells, or PBMCs provided the cDNA or gDNA that served as material.

Profiled with immunoSEQ multiplex PCR; TCRdb holds only in-frame clones, not every one. The sample yields approximately 280,000 clones, roughly nine tenths seen once. The CDR3 covers 15 residues. The germline gives CDR1 SGHRS, CDR2 YFSETQ. The V and J ends lost 2 bases and 0 bases respectively, with 8 bases between them. Participant age was about 18 to 89 years, and participants resided in fewer than 30 US areas. The chain combines TRBV5-1 with TRBJ2-2; no clear D. The sequenced sample was PBMCs or T cells enriched from blood (not recorded which). This receptor was obtained from an older woman who had recovered from COVID-19. DNA for the CDR3: TGCGCCAGCAGCTTAGACAAAGCGAACACCGGGGAGCTGTTTTTT. It specifies CASSLDKANTGELFF.